One sample yielded the 20 T cell receptor beta chains listed below, sequenced in a study of type 1 and type 2 diabetes patients. PCR was run on genomic DNA. Amplification of the beta chain CDR3 used 30 forward and 13 reverse multiplex primers. TCRdb called the multiplex PCR reads again in MiXCR, with one record for every CDR3 protein. The profile covers fewer than 350,000 distinct CDR3 sequences, with around 47% appearing a single time and approximately 14% taken by the ten largest. Input material: peripheral blood mononuclear cells (PBMCs). These receptors were collected from a man between 18 and 35 years old with type 2 diabetes.

The chain uses TRBV7-9 and TRBJ1-1, with D unclear. This CDR3 has 13 amino acids. The germline V and J ends were trimmed by 5 bases and 6 bases, with 13 bases remaining between them. Germline values: CDR1 SEHNR, CDR2 FQNEAQ (reference sequence). CDR3 in amino acids: CASSPTGSAEAFF. The CDR3, as DNA: TGTGCCAGCAGCCCAACGGGTAGCGCTGAAGCTTTCTTT.

This clonotype was seen only a few times. The chain is built from TRBV10-1 and TRBJ2-7; 7 bases align to TRBD1. After removal of 4 bases from V and 1 base from J, the junction contained 4 bases not matched to a gene. Per the germline V gene, CDR1 is WNHNN and CDR2 is SYGVQD (reference sequence). This CDR3 region has 14 residues. The CDR3 bases are TGCGCCAGCAGTGGCCGGGACAGATCCTACGAGCAGTACTTC. Protein: CASSGRDRSYEQYF.

This clonotype was seen at least ten times. The V gene is TRBV2, the J gene TRBJ1-2; D possibly corresponds to TRBD1 (5 bases). The CDR3 has 11 residues. Germline-derived CDR1 and CDR2 are SNHLY and FYNNEI. Trimming shortened V by 11 bases and J by 0 bases, and 7 bases separated the two germline ends. The CDR3 DNA reads TGTGCCTGGGGGTCTAACTATGGCTACACCTTC. Translation gives CAWGSNYGYTF.

This rearrangement joins TRBV25-1 to TRBJ2-1, with 11 bases that match TRBD2. Germline assignment: CDR1 MGHDK and CDR2 SYGVNS. The junction had 16 bases not matched to a gene; V was cut back by 6 bases and J by 12 bases. The CDR3 is 16 amino acids. Here the CDR3 DNA reads TGTGCCAGCAGAGCCGGGACTAGCGGAGAACGGGGGGGGCAGTTCTTC. As protein: CASRAGTSGERGGQFF.

This clonotype came up a few times. The rearrangement joins TRBV27 to TRBJ1-6; D gene unclear. V shed 2 bases and J shed 10 bases, with 15 bases lying between them. Germline CDR1 and CDR2: MNHEY and SMNVEV (reference sequence). CDR3 size: 15 residues. The CDR3 coding sequence is TGTGCCAGCAGTTTAATCAGCCCCTTAGGATCACCCCTCCACTTT. Its translation: CASSLISPLGSPLHF.

The rearrangement joins TRBV6-5 to TRBJ2-6; D remains unclear. Trimming removed 8 bases from V and 0 bases from J, with 11 bases in between. CDR3 size: 15 residues. In germline, CDR1 is MNHEY, CDR2 SVGAGI. The CDR3, as DNA: TGTGCCAGCCGTTTGGCTAGCTCTGGGGCCAACGTCCTGACTTTC. Its translation is CASRLASSGANVLTF.

In DNA form, the CDR3 reads TGTGCCAGCAGCACAAAGGACACTGAAGCTTTCTTT. It specifies CASSTKDTEAFF. The V gene is TRBV7-9, the J gene TRBJ1-1; unclear D gene. Germline V gives CDR1 SEHNR, CDR2 FQNEAQ (reference sequence). Trimming stripped 5 bases from V and 3 bases from J, with 7 bases between. The CDR3 loop spans 12 amino acids.

This CDR3 is CASNERVGELFF. In nucleotides, the CDR3 is TGTGCCAGCAATGAGCGGGTTGGGGAGCTGTTTTTT. The chain carries TRBV28 and TRBJ2-2; D possibly corresponds to TRBD2 (6 bases). The V and J ends lost 7 bases and 8 bases respectively, with 11 bases between them. CDR1 and CDR2 from the germline V gene are MDHEN and SYDVKM. The CDR3 sequence is 12 residues long.

This clonotype was seen a handful of times. The rearrangement uses TRBV11-2 and TRBJ2-5, with a weak D call TRBD2 (5 bases). There are 17 residues in the CDR3. Germline CDR1 and CDR2: SGHAT and FQNNGV. Trimming left V 6 bases short and J 3 bases short, with 23 bases between. The CDR3 DNA reads TGTGCCAGCAGTAACGCTCACTTGCGAGGAGGTGAAGAGACCCAGTACTTC. This translates into CASSNAHLRGGEETQYF.

The sample holds one count of this clonotype. The gene calls are TRBV6-5 and TRBJ2-7, with D perhaps TRBD2 (7 bases). V lost 5 bases, J lost 0 bases, and 17 bases lay in between. The CDR3 spans 16 residues. Germline assignment: CDR1 MNHEY and CDR2 SVGAGI. The CDR3: CASSELGGGSSYEQYF. The CDR3 nucleotides are TGTGCCAGCAGTGAATTAGGGGGGGGAAGCTCCTACGAGCAGTACTTC.

The table lists this clonotype with many counts. This chain links TRBV15 with TRBJ2-2, with 8 positions matching TRBD2. This CDR3 is 12 amino acids long. J gave up 7 bases and V 8 bases, and 3 bases lay outside the gene matches. Germline CDR1 and CDR2: LNHNV and YYDKDF (reference sequence). CDR3 sequence: CATGTSGGELFF. CDR3 bases: TGTGCCACCGGGACTAGTGGCGGGGAGCTGTTTTTT. Full variable domain (rest looked up from reference TRBV15 and TRBJ2-2): DAMVIQNPRYQVTQFGKPVTLSCSQTLNHNVMYWYQQKSSQAPKLLFHYYDKDFNNEADTPDNFQSRRPNTSFCFLDIRSPGLGDTAMYLCATGTSGGELFFGEGSRLTVL.

Only one count was recorded for this clonotype. One end of the junction varies from germline; a read error may be responsible. This chain uses TRBV2 with TRBJ1-4; D gene uncertain. In germline, CDR1 is SNHLY, CDR2 FYNNEI. This CDR3 contains 14 residues. CDR3 sequence: CASSEAGINEKLSF. For the CDR3, the DNA is TGTGCCAGCAGCGAGGCGGGAATTAATGAAAAACTGTCTTTT.

This clonotype was counted between two and nine times. This chain connects TRBV10-3 to TRBJ2-5; D remains ambiguous. CDR1 and CDR2 (germline): ENHRY, SYGVKD. V lost 3 bases and J lost 2, with 7 bases in between. CDR3 length: 13 residues. The CDR3 reads CAISERSQETQYF. DNA of the CDR3: TGTGCCATCAGTGAAAGGAGTCAAGAGACCCAGTACTTC.

Worth noting for this clonotype: One junction end does not reproduce the germline sequence, and a read error may be involved. The chain links TRBV20-1 to TRBJ2-1; 9 bases map to TRBD2. The CDR3 is made up of 15 amino acids. Germline-derived CDR1 and CDR2 are DFQATT and SNEGSKA (reference sequence). The DNA of the CDR3 is TGCAGTGCTATCTCTGCGGGGGGGCCTTACAATGAGCAGTTCTTT. Its protein is CSAISAGGPYNEQFF.

The chain has TRBV7-2 and TRBJ1-1, with D tentatively TRBD1 (6 bases). Per the germline V gene, CDR1 is SGHTA and CDR2 is FQGNSA. The CDR3 covers 14 residues. Between the trimmed V and J ends, which lost 5 bases and 4 bases, there was a span of 14 bases. The CDR3 region is CASSPRDTGTEAFF. Here the CDR3 DNA reads TGTGCCAGCAGCCCCCGGGACACGGGCACTGAAGCTTTCTTT.

This sequence joins TRBV20-1 and TRBJ2-2; 13 bases fit TRBD2. Per the germline V gene, CDR1 is DFQATT and CDR2 is SNEGSKA (reference sequence). The CDR3 contains 17 residues. With 6 bases clipped from V and 6 bases from J, the junction kept 13 bases outside the gene matches. The CDR3 loop is CSARGLAGDINAGELFF. DNA of the CDR3: TGCAGTGCGCGTGGACTAGCGGGAGATATAAACGCCGGGGAGCTGTTTTTT.

The genes are TRBV2 and TRBJ1-5, with a tentative D call TRBD1 (5 bases). CDR1 and CDR2 (germline): SNHLY, FYNNEI. This CDR3 has 17 amino acids. Trimming removed 1 base at V and 4 bases at J, with 17 bases between. CDR3 sequence reads: CASSEGGVGGVNQPQHF. The DNA of the CDR3 is TGTGCCAGCAGTGAAGGTGGGGTGGGGGGAGTTAATCAGCCCCAGCATTTT.

The chain carries TRBV20-1 and TRBJ2-7; no clear D gene. V lost 2 bases to trimming and J lost 1 base, with 15 bases between them. The V gene's germline CDR1 is DFQATT and CDR2 SNEGSKA (reference sequence). The CDR3 is 15 residues long. The CDR3 nucleotides are TGCAGTGCTAGACTAACGCGAGGTAATTCCTACGAGCAGTACTTC. It codes for CSARLTRGNSYEQYF.

This rearrangement joins TRBV7-9 to TRBJ2-5; 7 bases agree with TRBD1. Germline assignment: CDR1 SEHNR and CDR2 FQNEAQ (reference sequence). The CDR3 has 19 residues. Trimming removed 1 base from V and 2 bases from J; junction bases left unmatched: 16. CDR3 in amino acids: CASSLEGPLPTGVQETQYF. The CDR3 DNA reads TGTGCCAGCAGCTTAGAAGGCCCTCTCCCCACAGGGGTACAAGAGACCCAGTACTTC.

In its sample, this clonotype was seen a few times. The rearrangement uses TRBV7-8 and TRBJ2-7; D unresolved. Per germline, CDR1 SGHVS and CDR2 FQNEAQ. CDR3 length equals 15 residues. V lost 0 bases, J lost 4 bases, and 13 bases lay in between. The CDR3 DNA sequence: TGTGCCAGCAGCTTAGCTGGTACAATACAATACGAGCAGTACTTC. It specifies CASSLAGTIQYEQYF. Combining the CDR3 with reference TRBV7-8 and TRBJ2-7 gives the whole variable domain GAGVSQSPRYKVAKRGQDVALRCDPISGHVSLFWYQQALGQGPEFLTYFQNEAQLDKSGLPSDRFFAERPEGSVSTLKIQRTQQEDSAVYLCASSLAGTIQYEQYFGPGTRLTVT.